This record concerns one T cell receptor (beta chain) sequence. Its antigen is as yet unknown. The data are from a study of T cells in Graves' hyperthyroidism and ophthalmopathy. It was roughly 10 ml of fresh peripheral blood that supplied the PBMCs. Points from the study as a whole: Researchers found most expanded thyroid clonotypes above 0.001 in blood as well.

The CDR3 sequence is 14 residues long. V was trimmed by 4 bases and J by 6 bases, leaving 15 bases between them. Germline V CDR1 and CDR2: SGHTA, FQGTGA. Amplification targeted TCR beta CDR3 regions from RNA transcripts. Researchers ran a first-round RT-PCR on the TCR CDR3 using the HTBI primer set. MiXCR was run by TCRdb on the multiplex PCR reads, yielding one entry per CDR3 protein. The top ten clones hold around 17% of a sample with about 480,000 distinct CDR3 sequences, approximately 15% of them seen once. This sequence was found in a woman aged 18-29 years with Graves' hyperthyroidism. This chain links TRBV7-3 with TRBJ1-1; weak D call: TRBD1 (6 bases). Sequenced input: blood. The CDR3 sequence: CASSSQGRGAEAFF. As DNA, the CDR3 is TGTGCCAGCAGCTCCCAGGGGAGGGGTGCTGAAGCTTTCTTT.